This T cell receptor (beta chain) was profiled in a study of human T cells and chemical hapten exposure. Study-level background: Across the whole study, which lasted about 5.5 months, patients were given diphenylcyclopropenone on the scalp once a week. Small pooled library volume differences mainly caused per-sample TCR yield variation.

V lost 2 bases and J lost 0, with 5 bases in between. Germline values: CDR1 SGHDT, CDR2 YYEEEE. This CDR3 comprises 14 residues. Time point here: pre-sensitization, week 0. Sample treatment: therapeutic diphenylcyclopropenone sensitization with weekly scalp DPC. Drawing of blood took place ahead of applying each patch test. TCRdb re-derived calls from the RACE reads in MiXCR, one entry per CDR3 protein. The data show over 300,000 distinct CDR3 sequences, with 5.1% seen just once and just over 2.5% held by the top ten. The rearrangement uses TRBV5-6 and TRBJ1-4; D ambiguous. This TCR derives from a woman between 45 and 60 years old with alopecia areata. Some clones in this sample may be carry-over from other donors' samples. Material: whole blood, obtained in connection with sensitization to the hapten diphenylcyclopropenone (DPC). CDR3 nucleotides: TGTGCCAGCAGCTTCTTAGCAACTAATGAAAAACTGTTTTTT. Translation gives CASSFLATNEKLFF.